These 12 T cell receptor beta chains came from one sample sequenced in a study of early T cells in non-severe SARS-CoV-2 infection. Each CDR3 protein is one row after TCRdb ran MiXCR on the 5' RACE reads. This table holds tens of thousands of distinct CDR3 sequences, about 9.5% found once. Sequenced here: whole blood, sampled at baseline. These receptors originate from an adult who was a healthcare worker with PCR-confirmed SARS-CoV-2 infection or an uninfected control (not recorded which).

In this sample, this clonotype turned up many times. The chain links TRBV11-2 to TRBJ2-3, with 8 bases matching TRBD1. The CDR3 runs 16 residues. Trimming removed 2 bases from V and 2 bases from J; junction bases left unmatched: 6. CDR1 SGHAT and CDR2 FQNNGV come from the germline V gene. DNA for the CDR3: TGTGCCAGCAGCTTACTGACAGGGGTTGACACAGATACGCAGTATTTT. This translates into CASSLLTGVDTDTQYF.

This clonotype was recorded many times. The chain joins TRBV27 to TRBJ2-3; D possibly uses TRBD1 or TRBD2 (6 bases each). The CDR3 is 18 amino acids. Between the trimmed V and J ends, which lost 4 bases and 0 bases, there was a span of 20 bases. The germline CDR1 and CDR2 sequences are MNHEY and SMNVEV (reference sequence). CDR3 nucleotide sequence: TGTGCCAGCAGTTCGTTATCGGGGCCGGGGGCTAGCACAGATACGCAGTATTTT. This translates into CASSSLSGPGASTDTQYF.

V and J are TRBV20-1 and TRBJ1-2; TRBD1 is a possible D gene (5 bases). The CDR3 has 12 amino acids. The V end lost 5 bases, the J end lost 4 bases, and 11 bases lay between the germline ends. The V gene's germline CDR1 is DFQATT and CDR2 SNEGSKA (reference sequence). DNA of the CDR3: TGCAGTGCTCGGGACGGGAGCTATGGCTACACCTTC. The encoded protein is CSARDGSYGYTF.

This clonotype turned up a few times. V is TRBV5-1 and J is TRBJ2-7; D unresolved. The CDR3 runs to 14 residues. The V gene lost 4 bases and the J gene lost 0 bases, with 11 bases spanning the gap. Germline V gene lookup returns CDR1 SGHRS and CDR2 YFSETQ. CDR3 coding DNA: TGCGCCAGCAGCCTAGGTCCCAGCTCCTACGAGCAGTACTTC. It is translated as CASSLGPSSYEQYF.

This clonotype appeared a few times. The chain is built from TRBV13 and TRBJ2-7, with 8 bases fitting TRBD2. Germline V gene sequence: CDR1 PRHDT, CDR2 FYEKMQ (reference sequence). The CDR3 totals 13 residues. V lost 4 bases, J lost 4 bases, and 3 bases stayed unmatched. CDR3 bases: TGTGCCAGCAGCTCCGGGGGGGGGTACGAGCAGTACTTC. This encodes CASSSGGGYEQYF.

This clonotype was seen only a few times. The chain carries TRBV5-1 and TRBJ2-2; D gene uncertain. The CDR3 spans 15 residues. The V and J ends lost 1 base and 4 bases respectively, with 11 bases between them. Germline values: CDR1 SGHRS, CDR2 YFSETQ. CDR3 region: CASSLSGRGTGELFF. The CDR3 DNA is TGCGCCAGCAGCTTGTCTGGGCGCGGCACCGGGGAGCTGTTTTTT. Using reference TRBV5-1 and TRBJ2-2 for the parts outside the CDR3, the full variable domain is KAGVTQTPRYLIKTRGQQVTLSCSPISGHRSVSWYQQTPGQGLQFLFEYFSETQRNKGNFPGRFSGRQFSNSRSEMNVSTLELGDSALYLCASSLSGRGTGELFFGEGSRLTVL.

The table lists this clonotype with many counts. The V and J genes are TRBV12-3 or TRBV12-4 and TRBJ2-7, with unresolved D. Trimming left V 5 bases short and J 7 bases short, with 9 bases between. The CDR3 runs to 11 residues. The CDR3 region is CASSPSREQYF. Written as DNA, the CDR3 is TGTGCCAGCAGTCCCTCCCGTGAGCAGTACTTC.

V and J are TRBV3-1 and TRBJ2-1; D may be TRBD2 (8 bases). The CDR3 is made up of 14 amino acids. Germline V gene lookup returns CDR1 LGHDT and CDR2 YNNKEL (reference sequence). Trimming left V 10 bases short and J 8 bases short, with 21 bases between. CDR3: CATQPGGGRHEQFF. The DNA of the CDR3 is TGTGCCACCCAACCGGGAGGGGGCAGACATGAGCAGTTCTTC.

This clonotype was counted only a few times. The CDR3 DNA is TGTGCCAGCAGCCCGGGACATGTTCCCTACGAGCAGTACTTC. Amino acid sequence: CASSPGHVPYEQYF. The J gene is TRBJ2-7, the V gene TRBV7-6, with a tentative D call TRBD1 (6 bases). Germline V CDR1 and CDR2: SGHVS, FNYEAQ. The CDR3 runs 14 residues. The V and J ends lost 5 bases and 2 bases respectively, with 13 bases between them.

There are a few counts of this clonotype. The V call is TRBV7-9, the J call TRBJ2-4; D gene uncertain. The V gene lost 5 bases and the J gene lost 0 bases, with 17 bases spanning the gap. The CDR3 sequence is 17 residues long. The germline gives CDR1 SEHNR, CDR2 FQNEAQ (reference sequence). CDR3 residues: CASSPRTLWGAKNIQYF. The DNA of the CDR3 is TGTGCCAGCAGCCCACGGACCCTCTGGGGAGCCAAAAACATTCAGTACTTC.

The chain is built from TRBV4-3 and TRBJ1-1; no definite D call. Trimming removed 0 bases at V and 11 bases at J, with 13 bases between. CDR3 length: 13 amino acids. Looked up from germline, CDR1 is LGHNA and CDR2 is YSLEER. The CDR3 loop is CASSQDRVQIAFF. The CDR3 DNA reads TGCGCCAGCAGCCAAGATCGGGTCCAGATTGCTTTCTTT.

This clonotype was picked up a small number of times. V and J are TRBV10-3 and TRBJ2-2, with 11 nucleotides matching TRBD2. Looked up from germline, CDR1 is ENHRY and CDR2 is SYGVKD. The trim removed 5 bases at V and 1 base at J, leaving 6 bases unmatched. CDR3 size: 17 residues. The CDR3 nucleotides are TGTGCCATCAGTCCGGGTGGACTAGCGGGGAACACCGGGGAGCTGTTTTTT. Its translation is CAISPGGLAGNTGELFF.